A single TCR beta chain is shown here with its context. This sample was taken from a study of OX40 agonist ivuxolimab in advanced cancers. At the level of the study: Ivuxolimab was delivered to patients intravenously every 2 weeks at doses spanning 0.01 to 10 mg/kg.

Sequenced by immunoSEQ multiplex PCR; TCRdb stores in-frame clones only, minus some. The repertoire includes 35,000 to 40,000 clones, approximately 86% of them detected once, and 2.4% sits in the top ten. This CDR3 has 13 amino acids. The V gene's germline CDR1 is SGDLS and CDR2 YYNGEE. Trimming cost V 4 bases and J 6 bases, with 13 bases left between them. The chain employs TRBV9 and TRBJ1-2; D gene uncertain. This TCR was sampled from an adult with an advanced solid tumor such as melanoma, head and neck, liver or kidney cancer. The sample was CD4+ or CD8+ T cells sorted from blood, taken in a trial of the OX40 agonist ivuxolimab. This CDR3 reads CASSKPDRNGYTF. The CDR3, as DNA: TGTGCCAGCAGCAAACCAGACCGGAATGGCTACACCTTC.